These 27 T cell receptor beta chains originate from one sample sequenced in a study of T cell responses to AZD1222 COVID-19 vaccine. Sequencing was performed with immunoSEQ multiplex PCR; in TCRdb, only in-frame clones are kept and a portion is missing. The sample holds 140,000 to 150,000 clones, 93% seen once. The specimen comprised peripheral blood, sampled on day 0 of AZD1222 vaccination. The source is an adult in good health.

The chain has TRBV30 and TRBJ1-1; no clear D. Deletions cut 5 bases from V and 7 bases from J, with 2 bases between. The CDR3 spans 8 residues. The germline V gene encodes CDR1 GTSNPN and CDR2 SVGIG (reference sequence). Written as DNA, the CDR3 is TGTGCCTGGGGTGAAGCTTTCTTT. Protein sequence: CAWGEAFF.

The chain carries TRBV18 and TRBJ2-1, with 10 bases lining up with TRBD2. Unmatched junction bases numbered 10, after V lost 4 bases and J lost 7 bases. The CDR3 loop spans 16 amino acids. The germline V gene encodes CDR1 KGHSH and CDR2 LQKENI. CDR3 DNA: TGTGCCAGCTCACGCCCCTCTAGCGGGAGTGATAATGAGCAGTTCTTC. Translated: CASSRPSSGSDNEQFF.

This clone was seen a few times. CDR3 loop: CASREDRVLSEAFF. The CDR3 nucleotides are TGTGCCAGTAGGGAAGACAGGGTTCTATCTGAAGCTTTCTTT. The chain has TRBV19 and TRBJ1-1; 7 positions match TRBD1. Germline CDR1 and CDR2: LNHDA and SQIVND (reference sequence). With V trimmed by 6 bases and J by 6 bases, 10 bases remained unmatched. The CDR3 totals 14 residues.

This chain joins TRBV4-2 and TRBJ2-1, with 7 bases lining up with TRBD2. Per the germline V gene, CDR1 is LGHNA and CDR2 is YNFKEQ. CDR3 size: 19 residues. The V gene end was trimmed by 0 bases and the J gene end by 3 bases; junction bases not matched to a gene: 14. For the CDR3, the DNA is TGTGCCAGCAGCCAAGAAAATGTCCGAGGACTAGTGATCTACAATGAGCAGTTCTTC. Amino acid sequence: CASSQENVRGLVIYNEQFF.

This chain joins TRBV30 and TRBJ2-7, with D maybe TRBD1 (6 bases). CDR3 length: 14 residues. V lost 1 base to trimming and J lost 2 bases, with 12 bases between them. Germline V CDR1 and CDR2: GTSNPN, SVGIG (reference sequence). CDR3 bases: TGTGCCTGGAGTGAGGGACACGGAGCCTACGAGCAGTACTTC. Its translation: CAWSEGHGAYEQYF.

This clone appeared once. V and J are TRBV19 and TRBJ2-1, with TRBD1 identical over 11 bases. The CDR3 sequence is 15 residues long. The germline V gene encodes CDR1 LNHDA and CDR2 SQIVND (reference sequence). V lost 7 bases and J lost 6; bases outside the gene matches: 8. CDR3 nucleotides: TGTGCCAGTACCCCTGGACAGGGGGCGGTCAATGAGCAGTTCTTC. It codes for CASTPGQGAVNEQFF.

This chain uses TRBV9 with TRBJ2-2; D is uncertain. CDR1 is SGDLS, CDR2 YYNGEE, per germline. The CDR3 is made up of 12 amino acids. V lost 4 bases and J lost 4, with 5 bases in between. The CDR3 bases are TGTGCCAGCAGCCGCGCCACCGGGGAGCTGTTTTTT. It is translated as CASSRATGELFF.

The chain joins TRBV7-9 to TRBJ2-2; tentative D call: TRBD2 (5 bases). Trimming cost V 5 bases and J 5 bases, with 18 bases left between them. The germline gives CDR1 SEHNR, CDR2 FQNEAQ (reference sequence). The CDR3 spans 16 residues. The CDR3 DNA sequence: TGTGCCAGCAGCCCTTCCACAAGAGAGGGTACCGGGGAGCTGTTTTTT. Protein product: CASSPSTREGTGELFF.

For the CDR3, the DNA is TGTGCCAGCAGTGAACTGGGGGCAGCAACTAATGAAAAACTGTTTTTT. Its translation is CASSELGAATNEKLFF. The chain links TRBV25-1 to TRBJ1-4; a weak D match, TRBD1 (6 bases). The CDR3 has 16 amino acids. Trimming shortened V by 2 bases and J by 0 bases, and 10 bases separated the two germline ends. Germline loops: CDR1 MGHDK, CDR2 SYGVNS.

This clone was seen a single time. The chain uses TRBV3-1 (or the pseudogene TRBV3-2) and TRBJ2-7; no reliable D call. V gave up 2 bases and J gave up 7 bases, with 9 bases separating them. The CDR3 has 12 amino acids. The germline V gene encodes CDR1 LGHDT and CDR2 YNNKEL (reference sequence). The CDR3 is CASSQREVEQYF. The CDR3 DNA sequence: TGTGCCAGCAGCCAAAGAGAGGTAGAGCAGTACTTC.

V and J are TRBV27 and TRBJ1-1, with 7 bases that match TRBD1. The length of the CDR3 is 16 residues. Unmatched junction bases numbered 9, after V lost 4 bases and J lost 1 base. CDR1 and CDR2 from the germline V gene are MNHEY and SMNVEV (reference sequence). CDR3 amino acids: CASSSHQTGRNTEAFF. The CDR3 nucleotides read TGTGCCAGCAGTTCCCACCAGACAGGGCGGAACACTGAAGCTTTCTTT.

The chain recombines TRBV25-1 with TRBJ1-6; D unclear. This CDR3 is built from 13 residues. CDR1 and CDR2 from the germline V gene are MGHDK and SYGVNS. V was pared by 3 bases and J by 4 bases, with 4 bases between. The CDR3 spells CASSESYNSPLHF. CDR3 sequence (DNA): TGTGCCAGCAGTGAGAGTTATAATTCACCCCTCCACTTT.

The gene calls are TRBV30 and TRBJ1-3; D remains ambiguous. Germline-derived CDR1 and CDR2 are GTSNPN and SVGIG (reference sequence). Deletions cut 5 bases from V and 4 bases from J, with 21 bases between. This CDR3 has 16 amino acids. CDR3 sequence (DNA): TGTGCCTGGGAGGCGGTTGGACTCCTTAGGGGAAACACCATATATTTT. Its protein is CAWEAVGLLRGNTIYF.

This clone was seen just once. The CDR3 DNA reads TGTGCCAGCAGCGGGACCCACTCTGGGGCCAACGTCCTGACTTTC. Translating it yields CASSGTHSGANVLTF. The chain recombines TRBV28 with TRBJ2-6, with D possibly being TRBD1 or TRBD2 (5 bases each). The CDR3 runs 15 residues. V dropped 6 bases and J dropped 0 bases, with 9 bases sitting between them. Per germline, CDR1 MDHEN and CDR2 SYDVKM.

In DNA form, the CDR3 reads TGTGCCAGCAGCGTAGATGGGGGAAAGTACAATGAGCAGTTCTTC. Encoded protein: CASSVDGGKYNEQFF. The V and J genes are TRBV9 and TRBJ2-1, with D perhaps given as TRBD1 or TRBD2 (5 bases each). The germline V gene has CDR1 SGDLS and CDR2 YYNGEE. The ends were cut back, 0 bases at V and 4 bases at J, with 11 bases in the middle. The length of the CDR3 is 15 residues.

The J gene is TRBJ2-3, the V gene TRBV15; D might be TRBD2 (5 bases). Trimming stripped 3 bases from V and 3 bases from J, with 16 bases between. Germline CDR1 reads LNHNV; CDR2 reads YYDKDF (reference sequence). This CDR3 has 16 residues. DNA for the CDR3: TGTGCCACCAGCAGTGGTCTAGCAGCCGGTACAGATACGCAGTATTTT. Amino acid sequence: CATSSGLAAGTDTQYF. Variable domain in full (rest from reference TRBV15 and TRBJ2-3): DAMVIQNPRYQVTQFGKPVTLSCSQTLNHNVMYWYQQKSSQAPKLLFHYYDKDFNNEADTPDNFQSRRPNTSFCFLDIRSPGLGDTAMYLCATSSGLAAGTDTQYFGPGTRLTVL.

This clone was seen just once. J is TRBJ2-1 and V is TRBV5-8; a weak D match, TRBD1 (6 bases). CDR3 length: 15 amino acids. The V end was cut by 0 bases, the J end by 4 bases, with 11 bases between. Germline values: CDR1 SGHTS, CDR2 YDEGEE. As DNA, the CDR3 is TGTGCCAGCAGCTTGGTGTCAGGGGAGTACAATGAGCAGTTCTTC. This gives the protein CASSLVSGEYNEQFF. Using reference TRBV5-8 and TRBJ2-1 for the parts outside the CDR3, the full variable domain is EAGVTQSPTHLIKTRGQQATLRCSPISGHTSVYWYQQALGLGLQFLLWYDEGEERNRGNFPPRFSGRQFPNYSSELNVNALELEDSALYLCASSLVSGEYNEQFFGPGTRLTVL.

This clone was seen once. The chain recombines TRBV9 with TRBJ1-1; 12 nucleotides match TRBD1. J gave up 9 bases and V 3 bases, and 6 bases lay outside the gene matches. Per germline, CDR1 SGDLS and CDR2 YYNGEE. This CDR3 has 14 residues. DNA for the CDR3: TGTGCCAGCAGCGCCACGGGACAGGGGGCGAAAGCTTTCTTT. Its translation: CASSATGQGAKAFF. Full variable domain (rest looked up from reference TRBV9 and TRBJ1-1): DSGVTQTPKHLITATGQRVTLRCSPRSGDLSVYWYQQSLDQGLQFLIQYYNGEERAKGNILERFSAQQFPDLHSELNLSSLELGDSALYFCASSATGQGAKAFFGQGTRLTVV.

This clone was picked up a small number of times. The sample has other DNA sequences that encode this CDR3 too. The chain couples TRBV7-3 to TRBJ2-2, with D tentatively TRBD1 or TRBD2 (5 bases each). Trimming took 2 bases from V and 0 from J, leaving 7 bases between them. CDR3 length: 15 residues. Germline-derived CDR1 and CDR2 are SGHTA and FQGTGA. The CDR3 sequence: CASSLGTANTGELFF. CDR3 DNA: TGTGCCAGCAGCTTAGGGACGGCGAACACCGGGGAGCTGTTTTTT.

The chain carries TRBV5-5 and TRBJ2-1; tentative D call: TRBD1 (6 bases). Germline loops: CDR1 SGHKS, CDR2 YYEKEE (reference sequence). V lost 0 bases to trimming and J lost 5 bases, with 12 bases between them. This CDR3 has 15 residues. The CDR3 DNA sequence: TGTGCCAGCAGCTTGGTCCCAGGGGTGGACAATGAGCAGTTCTTC. It translates to CASSLVPGVDNEQFF.

J is TRBJ2-1 and V is TRBV19, with D tentatively TRBD2 (5 bases). Germline V CDR1 and CDR2: LNHDA, SQIVND (reference sequence). Trimming left V 5 bases short and J 5 bases short, with 16 bases between. CDR3 length: 15 residues. DNA for the CDR3: TGTGCCAGTAGTCGGCGACTACAGCTGAACAATGAGCAGTTCTTC. Protein sequence: CASSRRLQLNNEQFF.

The rearrangement uses TRBV2 and TRBJ2-1; 14 nucleotides agree with TRBD2. CDR3 length: 14 amino acids. CDR1 and CDR2 (germline): SNHLY, FYNNEI. J lost 10 bases, V lost 7 bases, and 6 bases had no gene match. The CDR3 protein is CASTGTSGSGEQFF. The CDR3 DNA is TGTGCCAGCACCGGGACTAGCGGGAGTGGGGAGCAGTTCTTC.

V usage is TRBV27 and J usage is TRBJ2-5; 9 positions agree with TRBD2. J gave up 0 bases and V 8 bases, and 7 bases lay outside the gene matches. This CDR3 contains 15 residues. Germline lookup yields CDR1 MNHEY and CDR2 SMNVEV (reference sequence). The CDR3 is CASATSGKNQETQYF. The CDR3, as DNA: TGTGCCAGCGCGACTAGCGGAAAAAACCAAGAGACCCAGTACTTC.

This CDR3 is CASSYPGQMNTEAFF. DNA for the CDR3: TGTGCCAGCAGTTACCCGGGACAGATGAACACTGAAGCTTTCTTT. V is TRBV6-2 or TRBV6-3 and J is TRBJ1-1; 7 positions match TRBD1. J was trimmed by 0 bases and V by 2 bases; bases with no gene match: 3. The CDR3 covers 15 residues. CDR1 is MNHEY and CDR2 is SVGEGT in the germline V gene.

This clone has just one count. V and J are TRBV6-1 and TRBJ2-6; D is ambiguous. Germline lookup yields CDR1 MNHNS and CDR2 SASEGT. The CDR3 runs 17 residues. Trimming shortened V by 2 bases and J by 2 bases, and 13 bases separated the two germline ends. In nucleotides, the CDR3 is TGTGCCAGCAGTGAATCCCCCAGGTTGGCTGGGGCCAACGTCCTGACTTTC. It yields the protein CASSESPRLAGANVLTF.

J is TRBJ2-1 and V is TRBV4-1; 13 bases agree with TRBD2. From germline, CDR1 is MGHRA and CDR2 YSYEKL. The CDR3 sequence is 18 residues long. The V gene end was trimmed by 0 bases and the J gene end by 4 bases; junction bases not matched to a gene: 6. CDR3 nucleotides: TGCGCCAGCAGCCAAGATCCCGGACTAGCGGGAGAGTACAATGAGCAGTTCTTC. Its protein product is CASSQDPGLAGEYNEQFF.

Comment on this clone: Other nucleotide sequences from this sample produce the same CDR3. The chain recombines TRBV24-1 with TRBJ2-2; D uncertain. V dropped 5 bases and J dropped 0 bases, with 6 bases sitting between them. CDR3 size: 14 residues. Germline V gene data show CDR1 as KGHDR and CDR2 as SFDVKD. CDR3 sequence: CATSANPNTGELFF. CDR3 coding DNA: TGTGCCACCAGTGCTAATCCGAACACCGGGGAGCTGTTTTTT.